Each of the 7 T cell receptor beta chains below was sequenced from the same sample in a study of cytomegalovirus exposure and HLA in healthy donors. PCR used 60 Vbeta primers and 13 Jbeta primers. Data came from immunoSEQ multiplex PCR; TCRdb stores just in-frame clones and leaves some out. The table includes 100,000 to 150,000 clones, roughly 80% detected once. The sample was PBMCs. All receptors derive from a female donor in good health and CMV-seronegative.

The chain recombines TRBV6-4 with TRBJ1-1; a possible D gene is TRBD1 (6 bases). Trimming took 4 bases from V and 1 from J, leaving 7 bases between them. Germline V CDR1 and CDR2: MRHNA, SNTAGT. The CDR3 runs to 13 residues. CDR3 DNA sequence: TGTGCCAGCAGTGCCAGGGGGAACACTGAAGCTTTCTTT. This translates into CASSARGNTEAFF.

The chain recombines TRBV19 with TRBJ1-4, with TRBD1 identical over 8 bases. The CDR3 has 17 amino acids. CDR1 is LNHDA and CDR2 is SQIVND in the germline V gene (reference sequence). The J segment lost 7 bases and the V segment lost 5 bases, leaving 15 bases of the junction unmatched. The CDR3 DNA reads TGTGCCAGTAGTCTAACCCCACGGACAGGGACCTCTGAAAAACTGTTTTTT. The encoded protein is CASSLTPRTGTSEKLFF. Looking up the rest from reference TRBV19 and TRBJ1-4 gives the full variable domain: DGGITQSPKYLFRKEGQNVTLSCEQNLNHDAMYWYRQDPGQGLRLIYYSQIVNDFQKGDIAEGYSVSREKKESFPLTVTSAQKNPTAFYLCASSLTPRTGTSEKLFFGSGTQLSVL.

This clone was detected once. The chain has TRBV6-5 and TRBJ1-2; D is unresolved. The V and J ends lost 7 bases and 6 bases respectively, with 18 bases between them. From germline, CDR1 is MNHEY and CDR2 SVGAGI. The CDR3 covers 14 residues. The CDR3 loop is CASNLVGGPDGYTF. CDR3 sequence (DNA): TGTGCCAGCAATTTGGTTGGAGGGCCGGATGGCTACACCTTC.

This clone was recorded a few times. The rearrangement uses TRBV11-2 and TRBJ2-5; possibly TRBD1 for D (5 bases). V dropped 1 base and J dropped 5 bases, with 17 bases sitting between them. The CDR3 is made up of 16 amino acids. Germline V gives CDR1 SGHAT, CDR2 FQNNGV. The CDR3 DNA reads as TGTGCCAGCAGCTTAGGCCTCGAAGAAGGGGTCGAGACCCAGTACTTC. This translates into CASSLGLEEGVETQYF.

J is TRBJ1-3 and V is TRBV19; D is undetermined. The CDR3 contains 16 residues. Trimming removed 3 bases at V and 0 bases at J, with 12 bases between. CDR1 and CDR2 (germline): LNHDA, SQIVND (reference sequence). This chain's CDR3 is CASSMLAASSGNTIYF. The CDR3 DNA reads TGTGCCAGTAGTATGCTGGCCGCTAGCTCTGGAAACACCATATATTTT.

This chain uses TRBV7-2 with TRBJ2-2, with D hard to call. Trimming shortened V by 4 bases and J by 3 bases, and 3 bases separated the two germline ends. The CDR3 has 12 amino acids. CDR1 is SGHTA and CDR2 is FQGNSA in the germline V gene. For the CDR3, the DNA is TGTGCCAGCAGCTCATACACCGGGGAGCTGTTTTTT. Translating it yields CASSSYTGELFF.

This chain uses TRBV29-1 with TRBJ2-3, with TRBD2 matching 9 bases. This CDR3 is built from 13 residues. Germline assignment: CDR1 SQVTM and CDR2 ANQGSEA. V lost 6 bases, J lost 2 bases, and 3 bases stayed unmatched. CDR3 sequence reads: CSVIAGVTDTQYF. CDR3 bases: TGCAGCGTCATAGCGGGGGTCACAGATACGCAGTATTTT.